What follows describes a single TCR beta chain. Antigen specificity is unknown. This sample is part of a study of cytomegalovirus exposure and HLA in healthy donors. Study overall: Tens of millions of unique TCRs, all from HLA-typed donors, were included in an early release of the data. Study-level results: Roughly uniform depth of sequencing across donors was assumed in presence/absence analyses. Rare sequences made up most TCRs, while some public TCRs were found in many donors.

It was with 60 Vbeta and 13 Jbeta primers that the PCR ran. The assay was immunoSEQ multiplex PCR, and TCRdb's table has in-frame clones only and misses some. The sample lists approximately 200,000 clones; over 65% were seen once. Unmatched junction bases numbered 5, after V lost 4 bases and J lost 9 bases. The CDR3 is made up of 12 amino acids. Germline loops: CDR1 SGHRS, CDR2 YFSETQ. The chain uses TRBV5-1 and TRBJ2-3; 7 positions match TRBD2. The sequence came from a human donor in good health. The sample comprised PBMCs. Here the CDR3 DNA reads TGCGCCAGCAGCATGAGCGGGGAGACGCAGTATTTT. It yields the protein CASSMSGETQYF. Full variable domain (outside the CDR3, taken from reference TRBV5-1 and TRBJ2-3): KAGVTQTPRYLIKTRGQQVTLSCSPISGHRSVSWYQQTPGQGLQFLFEYFSETQRNKGNFPGRFSGRQFSNSRSEMNVSTLELGDSALYLCASSMSGETQYFGPGTRLTVL.